Listed below are T cell receptor beta chains from one sample, sequenced in a study of CD8 T cells in ankylosing spondylitis. TCRdb reprocessed the 5' RACE reads via MiXCR and lists one record per CDR3 protein. The sample records around 390,000 distinct CDR3 sequences, about 20% being singletons. Sequenced: blood, either unsorted or a sorted T cell fraction (not recorded which). All receptors derive from a male donor with ankylosing spondylitis. The CDR3 runs from the conserved cysteine through the conserved F or W. Fields, in order: D gene, V gene, J gene, clone size, CDR3 protein, CDR3 DNA. The D gene is left open where the match is weak. A clone size is listed for some rows: how often the clone was seen (once, few, many), or a class if it is expanded.

d_gene: TRBD1
v_gene: TRBV20-1
j_gene: TRBJ2-3
abundance: few
CDR3aa: CSPLDRGHTDTQYF
CDR3nt: TGCAGCCCTTTGGACAGGGGGCATACAGATACGCAGTATTTT

d_gene: TRBD1
v_gene: TRBV12-3/TRBV12-4
j_gene: TRBJ1-3
abundance: few
CDR3aa: CASTLTGTGTGNTIYF
CDR3nt: TGTGCCAGCACCCTGACCGGGACAGGGACTGGAAACACCATATATTTT

d_gene: TRBD1
v_gene: TRBV29-1
j_gene: TRBJ1-2
abundance: .
CDR3aa: CSVTGGDYGYTF
CDR3nt: TGCAGCGTGACAGGGGGGGACTATGGCTACACCTTC

d_gene: TRBD1
v_gene: TRBV4-1
j_gene: TRBJ2-1
abundance: .
CDR3aa: CASSRVTGDNEQFF
CDR3nt: TGCGCCAGCAGTCGAGTGACAGGGGACAATGAGCAGTTCTTC

d_gene: .
v_gene: TRBV28
j_gene: TRBJ2-1
abundance: few
CDR3aa: CASSFRALGVGEQFF
CDR3nt: TGTGCCAGCAGTTTCCGGGCCCTAGGTGTCGGGGAGCAGTTCTTC

d_gene: .
v_gene: TRBV12-3/TRBV12-4
j_gene: TRBJ1-3
abundance: few
CDR3aa: CASSLSVAVFLGNTIYF
CDR3nt: TGTGCCAGCAGTCTGTCGGTCGCGGTTTTCCTTGGAAACACCATATATTTT

d_gene: .
v_gene: TRBV7-8
j_gene: TRBJ2-6
abundance: .
CDR3aa: CASSLAGRTGANVLTF
CDR3nt: TGTGCCAGCAGCTTAGCGGGAAGAACTGGGGCCAACGTCCTGACTTTC

d_gene: TRBD1
v_gene: TRBV10-3
j_gene: TRBJ2-1
abundance: .
CDR3aa: CAISTTGIGGEQFF
CDR3nt: TGTGCCATCAGCACGACAGGGATCGGAGGTGAGCAGTTCTTC

d_gene: TRBD2
v_gene: TRBV7-8
j_gene: TRBJ2-5
abundance: .
CDR3aa: CASSGAGGRNQETQYF
CDR3nt: TGTGCCAGCAGCGGGGCGGGCGGGAGGAACCAAGAGACCCAGTACTTC

d_gene: .
v_gene: TRBV27
j_gene: TRBJ2-3
abundance: .
CDR3aa: CASSFGTPHTDTQYF
CDR3nt: TGTGCCAGCAGTTTCGGGACCCCTCACACAGATACGCAGTATTTT

d_gene: TRBD2
v_gene: TRBV10-3
j_gene: TRBJ2-3
abundance: .
CDR3aa: CAISVGGSSADTQYF
CDR3nt: TGTGCCATCAGTGTTGGCGGGAGCAGCGCAGATACGCAGTATTTT

d_gene: TRBD2
v_gene: TRBV11-3
j_gene: TRBJ2-1
abundance: .
CDR3aa: CASSLAGGWVWEQFF
CDR3nt: TGTGCCAGCAGCTTGGCGGGAGGGTGGGTCTGGGAGCAGTTCTTC

d_gene: .
v_gene: TRBV29-1
j_gene: TRBJ2-6
abundance: .
CDR3aa: CSVRTVLAGANVLTF
CDR3nt: TGCAGCGTGAGGACAGTCCTTGCTGGGGCCAACGTCCTGACTTTC

d_gene: TRBD2
v_gene: TRBV20-1
j_gene: TRBJ2-7
abundance: .
CDR3aa: CSARDSGVAGTYEQYF
CDR3nt: TGCAGTGCTAGAGATTCCGGGGTAGCGGGAACCTACGAGCAGTACTTC

d_gene: TRBD2
v_gene: TRBV7-9
j_gene: TRBJ2-7
abundance: .
CDR3aa: CASSPGLAGVFDEQYF
CDR3nt: TGTGCCAGCAGCCCAGGACTAGCGGGAGTGTTTGACGAGCAGTACTTC

d_gene: TRBD1
v_gene: TRBV5-1
j_gene: TRBJ1-2
abundance: few
CDR3aa: CASSSTGQGADGYTF
CDR3nt: TGCGCCAGCAGCTCCACCGGACAGGGGGCGGATGGCTACACCTTC

d_gene: .
v_gene: TRBV24-1
j_gene: TRBJ2-1
abundance: .
CDR3aa: CATSDSRNYNEQFF
CDR3nt: TGTGCCACCAGTGATTCCAGGAACTACAATGAGCAGTTCTTC

d_gene: TRBD1
v_gene: TRBV5-1
j_gene: TRBJ1-6
abundance: .
CDR3aa: CASSAALGTANSPLHF
CDR3nt: TGCGCCAGCAGCGCGGCGCTGGGGACAGCCAATTCACCCCTCCACTTT

d_gene: TRBD1
v_gene: TRBV7-9
j_gene: TRBJ1-1
abundance: many
CDR3aa: CASSEGQTNTEAFF
CDR3nt: TGTGCCAGCAGCGAGGGACAGACGAACACTGAAGCTTTCTTT

d_gene: .
v_gene: TRBV4-1
j_gene: TRBJ2-4
abundance: .
CDR3aa: CASSRVNGRENIQYF
CDR3nt: TGCGCCAGCAGCCGAGTAAACGGACGGGAAAACATTCAGTACTTC

d_gene: .
v_gene: TRBV20-1
j_gene: TRBJ2-1
abundance: .
CDR3aa: CSASLTGNEQFF
CDR3nt: TGCAGTGCTAGTCTCACGGGTAATGAGCAGTTCTTC

d_gene: TRBD2
v_gene: TRBV18
j_gene: TRBJ2-3
abundance: few
CDR3aa: CASYTSGLTDTQYF
CDR3nt: TGTGCCAGCTATACTAGCGGGCTTACAGATACGCAGTATTTT

d_gene: .
v_gene: TRBV21-1
j_gene: TRBJ2-1
abundance: .
CDR3aa: CARPSGSYNEQFF
CDR3nt: TGTGCTCGCCCTTCGGGCAGCTACAATGAGCAGTTCTTC

d_gene: .
v_gene: TRBV29-1
j_gene: TRBJ1-4
abundance: .
CDR3aa: CSVAGLNEKLFF
CDR3nt: TGCAGCGTCGCAGGACTGAATGAAAAACTGTTTTTT

d_gene: .
v_gene: TRBV3-1
j_gene: TRBJ2-3
abundance: .
CDR3aa: CASSRVSSGTDTQYF
CDR3nt: TGTGCCAGCAGCCGAGTCTCTAGCGGCACAGATACGCAGTATTTT

d_gene: TRBD1
v_gene: TRBV29-1
j_gene: TRBJ2-5
abundance: many
CDR3aa: CSVQTGGGGGQYF
CDR3nt: TGCAGCGTTCAAACAGGGGGCGGAGGAGGCCAGTACTTC

d_gene: .
v_gene: TRBV6-1
j_gene: TRBJ1-4
abundance: .
CDR3aa: CASSENIGAGEKLFF
CDR3nt: TGTGCCAGCAGTGAAAATATAGGAGCAGGGGAAAAACTGTTTTTT

d_gene: .
v_gene: TRBV9
j_gene: TRBJ2-3
abundance: few
CDR3aa: CASSVRSDTQYF
CDR3nt: TGTGCCAGCAGCGTAAGGTCAGATACGCAGTATTTT

d_gene: .
v_gene: TRBV10-3
j_gene: TRBJ2-6
abundance: .
CDR3aa: CAISVGSPFSGANVLTF
CDR3nt: TGTGCCATCAGTGTGGGCAGCCCGTTCTCTGGGGCCAACGTCCTGACTTTC

d_gene: .
v_gene: TRBV2
j_gene: TRBJ2-5
abundance: few
CDR3aa: CASSELLGGAYF
CDR3nt: TGTGCCAGCAGTGAGCTTCTGGGGGGCGCGTACTTC

d_gene: .
v_gene: TRBV7-2
j_gene: TRBJ1-4
abundance: .
CDR3aa: CASSPDPEAKLFF
CDR3nt: TGTGCCAGCAGTCCCGACCCCGAAGCAAAACTGTTTTTT

d_gene: .
v_gene: TRBV20-1
j_gene: TRBJ1-1
abundance: .
CDR3aa: CSARAGFSEAFF
CDR3nt: TGCAGTGCTAGAGCGGGCTTTAGTGAAGCTTTCTTT

d_gene: TRBD2
v_gene: TRBV18
j_gene: TRBJ2-1
abundance: .
CDR3aa: CASSMLAGSGKDEQFF
CDR3nt: TGTGCCAGCTCAATGTTAGCGGGAAGCGGAAAGGATGAGCAGTTCTTC

d_gene: .
v_gene: TRBV9
j_gene: TRBJ2-5
abundance: .
CDR3aa: CASSVGQYQETQYF
CDR3nt: TGTGCCAGCAGCGTAGGACAGTACCAAGAGACCCAGTACTTC

d_gene: .
v_gene: TRBV20-1
j_gene: TRBJ2-7
abundance: .
CDR3aa: CSAVSAGRPPSYEQYF
CDR3nt: TGCAGTGCAGTTTCGGCAGGGCGACCACCCTCCTACGAGCAGTACTTC

d_gene: .
v_gene: TRBV4-1
j_gene: TRBJ2-5
abundance: .
CDR3aa: CASSQDRDREETQYF
CDR3nt: TGCGCCAGCAGCCAAGATCGTGACAGAGAAGAGACCCAGTACTTC

d_gene: .
v_gene: TRBV18
j_gene: TRBJ2-6
abundance: .
CDR3aa: CASSPRTGRGETGANVLTF
CDR3nt: TGTGCCAGCTCACCCAGGACGGGGCGGGGAGAGACTGGGGCCAACGTCCTGACTTTC

d_gene: TRBD1
v_gene: TRBV20-1
j_gene: TRBJ2-6
abundance: few
CDR3aa: CSASFLGGRGWSGANVLTF
CDR3nt: TGCAGTGCTAGTTTTCTCGGTGGCAGGGGGTGGTCTGGGGCCAACGTCCTGACTTTC

d_gene: TRBD1
v_gene: TRBV5-1
j_gene: TRBJ1-6
abundance: .
CDR3aa: CASSLSGTDNSPLHF
CDR3nt: TGCGCCAGCAGCTTGTCCGGGACAGATAATTCACCCCTCCACTTT

d_gene: TRBD1
v_gene: TRBV12-3/TRBV12-4
j_gene: TRBJ2-1
abundance: .
CDR3aa: CASSPDRGRYNEQFF
CDR3nt: TGTGCCAGCAGTCCGGACAGGGGAAGGTACAATGAGCAGTTCTTC

d_gene: TRBD1
v_gene: TRBV5-5
j_gene: TRBJ2-2
abundance: .
CDR3aa: CASSSADRSTGELFF
CDR3nt: TGTGCCAGCAGCAGTGCGGACAGGAGCACCGGGGAGCTGTTTTTT

d_gene: .
v_gene: TRBV29-1
j_gene: TRBJ2-5
abundance: .
CDR3aa: CSVLGTPGAETQYF
CDR3nt: TGCAGCGTTTTGGGGACTCCAGGGGCGGAGACCCAGTACTTC

d_gene: TRBD1
v_gene: TRBV5-1
j_gene: TRBJ2-1
abundance: few
CDR3aa: CASSRQGASSYNEQFF
CDR3nt: TGCGCCAGCAGCCGACAGGGGGCCAGCTCCTACAATGAGCAGTTCTTC

d_gene: .
v_gene: TRBV5-1
j_gene: TRBJ2-1
abundance: few
CDR3aa: CASTRDHQNYNEQFF
CDR3nt: TGCGCCAGTACTAGGGACCACCAAAATTACAATGAGCAGTTCTTC

d_gene: .
v_gene: TRBV5-1
j_gene: TRBJ1-2
abundance: many
CDR3aa: CASSLDGYGYTF
CDR3nt: TGCGCCAGCAGCTTGGACGGCTATGGCTACACCTTC

d_gene: TRBD2
v_gene: TRBV9
j_gene: TRBJ2-1
abundance: few
CDR3aa: CASSARLAGLYNEQFF
CDR3nt: TGTGCCAGCAGTGCCAGACTAGCGGGTCTCTACAATGAGCAGTTCTTC

d_gene: .
v_gene: TRBV9
j_gene: TRBJ2-7
abundance: few
CDR3aa: CASSVADISYEQYF
CDR3nt: TGTGCCAGCAGCGTAGCCGACATTTCCTACGAGCAGTACTTC

d_gene: .
v_gene: TRBV5-1
j_gene: TRBJ2-5
abundance: few
CDR3aa: CASSQALGIETQYF
CDR3nt: TGCGCCAGCAGCCAAGCCCTTGGGATCGAGACCCAGTACTTC

d_gene: TRBD1
v_gene: TRBV25-1
j_gene: TRBJ1-2
abundance: .
CDR3aa: CASSDGQGSNYGYTF
CDR3nt: TGTGCCAGCAGTGACGGACAGGGATCGAACTATGGCTACACCTTC

d_gene: TRBD2
v_gene: TRBV6-2/TRBV6-3
j_gene: TRBJ2-3
abundance: few
CDR3aa: CASRAPSGVADTQYF
CDR3nt: TGTGCCAGCAGGGCACCTAGCGGGGTCGCAGATACGCAGTATTTT

d_gene: .
v_gene: TRBV7-8
j_gene: TRBJ2-1
abundance: .
CDR3aa: CASSLEVQGLSYNEQFF
CDR3nt: TGTGCCAGCAGCTTAGAGGTACAAGGGTTGTCCTACAATGAGCAGTTCTTC

d_gene: TRBD1
v_gene: TRBV30
j_gene: TRBJ1-5
abundance: few
CDR3aa: CAWSKRRTGSNQPQHF
CDR3nt: TGTGCCTGGAGTAAGCGCCGGACAGGGAGCAATCAGCCCCAGCATTTT

d_gene: .
v_gene: TRBV5-1
j_gene: TRBJ2-2
abundance: few
CDR3aa: CASSLAVAGGTNTGELFF
CDR3nt: TGCGCCAGCAGCTTGGCGGTAGCTGGTGGAACGAACACCGGGGAGCTGTTTTTT

d_gene: .
v_gene: TRBV12-3/TRBV12-4
j_gene: TRBJ2-5
abundance: few
CDR3aa: CASAIDQETQYF
CDR3nt: TGTGCCAGCGCGATAGACCAAGAGACCCAGTACTTC

d_gene: .
v_gene: TRBV14
j_gene: TRBJ1-6
abundance: .
CDR3aa: CASSPTRAYNSPLHF
CDR3nt: TGTGCCAGCAGCCCGACCCGAGCCTATAATTCACCCCTCCACTTT

d_gene: TRBD1
v_gene: TRBV7-9
j_gene: TRBJ2-1
abundance: few
CDR3aa: CASGGQAYNEQFF
CDR3nt: TGTGCCAGCGGAGGACAGGCCTACAATGAGCAGTTCTTC

d_gene: .
v_gene: TRBV7-2
j_gene: TRBJ2-7
abundance: few
CDR3aa: CASSLDPGGYEQYF
CDR3nt: TGTGCCAGCAGCTTAGATCCCGGAGGCTACGAGCAGTACTTC